This T cell receptor beta chain was recovered during a study of T-cell memory formation after mild COVID-19. Employing constant-segment primers, 5'RACE generated TCR alpha and TCR beta cDNA libraries bearing sample barcodes and UMIs. TCRdb re-analysed the 5' RACE reads in MiXCR, keeping a single row per CDR3 protein. In the table there are under 250,000 distinct CDR3 sequences, less than 20% of which are singletons. Looked up from germline, CDR1 is MNHEY and CDR2 is SVGAGI. Trimming shortened V by 3 bases and J by 1 base, and 10 bases separated the two germline ends. The CDR3 is made up of 15 amino acids.

This receptor was identified in an adult woman who had mild COVID-19 (a few samples of this study predate the infection). Cell type and time point are not known. Sequenced: PBMCs or a T cell subset sorted from them (not recorded which). This chain joins TRBV6-5 and TRBJ2-1; D is unclear. The CDR3 coding sequence is TGTGCCAGCAGTTATACACAGTTATCCTACAATGAGCAGTTCTTC. Protein product: CASSYTQLSYNEQFF.